Listed below are T cell receptor beta chains from one sample, sequenced in a study of blood T cell repertoires in COVID-19. Profiling relied on immunoSEQ multiplex PCR, and the TCRdb table lists in-frame clones only, not all of them. Among approximately 230,000 clones listed, approximately 82% were seen once. Sample: PBMCs or T cells enriched from blood (not recorded which). The receptor set was obtained from a man in his forties who had recovered from COVID-19. Each CDR3 is given with its conserved first and last residue. The D gene is left open where the match is weak. Size tells how often a clone was seen (once, few, many) or the class of an expanded clone, and some rows leave it out.

CASTTQPYEQYF,TGTGCCAGCACAACACAGCCCTACGAGCAGTACTTC,-,once,TRBJ2-7,TRBV6-5
CASSPAGDRANTEAFF,TGTGCCAGCAGTCCCGCCGGTGACAGGGCCAACACTGAAGCTTTCTTT,TRBD1,few,TRBJ1-1,TRBV28
CASNLLGETTQYF,TGTGCCAGCAACCTCCTAGGTGAGACGACGCAGTATTTT,-,-,TRBJ2-3,TRBV3-1/TRBV3-2
CASGWSGGFNEQFF,TGTGCCAGTGGCTGGAGCGGGGGGTTCAATGAGCAGTTCTTC,TRBD2,-,TRBJ2-1,TRBV19
CSVVVTGEKLFF,TGCAGCGTTGTCGTCACGGGTGAAAAACTGTTTTTT,-,-,TRBJ1-4,TRBV29-1
CATTWGEQQPQHF,TGTGCCACCACGTGGGGGGAACAACAGCCCCAGCATTTT,-,few,TRBJ1-5,TRBV28
CASSYGGRGTQYF,TGTGCCAGCAGTTATGGCGGTCGGGGTACGCAGTATTTT,-,-,TRBJ2-3,TRBV27
CASSLLLSGNTIYF,TGTGCCAGCAGCTTACTTCTCTCTGGAAACACCATATATTTT,-,-,TRBJ1-3,TRBV11-2
CASSPLNFRRANLSGDQETQYF,TGTGCCAGCAGCCCCCTTAACTTTCGGAGGGCCAATTTATCGGGGGACCAAGAGACCCAGTACTTC,-,-,TRBJ2-5,TRBV3-1/TRBV3-2
CASSPGGAAEAFF,TGTGCCAGCAGCCCTGGAGGGGCCGCTGAAGCTTTCTTT,-,-,TRBJ1-1,TRBV7-2
CASSIGQGTRSNQPQHF,TGTGCCAGTAGTATTGGTCAGGGGACACGTAGCAATCAGCCCCAGCATTTT,-,once,TRBJ1-5,TRBV19
CASSANRGWNQPQHF,TGTGCCAGTAGTGCGAACAGGGGGTGGAATCAGCCCCAGCATTTT,TRBD1,-,TRBJ1-5,TRBV19
CASSLRPLRNTEAFF,TGTGCCAGCAGCCTCCGTCCGTTGCGGAACACTGAAGCTTTCTTT,-,-,TRBJ1-1,TRBV7-8
CASSLRDRAPNYGYTF,TGTGCCAGCAGTTTACGGGACAGGGCTCCAAACTATGGCTACACCTTC,TRBD1,-,TRBJ1-2,TRBV28